The TCR beta chain under discussion was sequenced for a study of cytomegalovirus exposure and HLA in healthy donors. Study-wide findings and caveats: CMV serostatus was the only immune exposure information that was available.

With regard to this clone: The antigen is not known.

This CDR3 region has 13 residues. V lost 2 bases and J 3 bases, leaving 4 bases between the germline ends. Germline lookup yields CDR1 SGHTA and CDR2 FQGTGA. This PCR relied on a set of 60 Vbeta primers and 13 Jbeta primers. Produced via immunoSEQ multiplex PCR; TCRdb's table is partial and in-frame only. Counted here are over 150,000 clones, 80% occurring once; the ten biggest clones make up around 13%. This TCR was recovered from a man aged 25-40 years in good health and CMV-seropositive. The specimen was PBMCs. V gene TRBV7-3 combines with J gene TRBJ2-2; D remains ambiguous. The CDR3 region has the DNA TGTGCCAGCAGCTTAGGGCACACCGGGGAGCTGTTTTTT. Amino acid sequence: CASSLGHTGELFF.